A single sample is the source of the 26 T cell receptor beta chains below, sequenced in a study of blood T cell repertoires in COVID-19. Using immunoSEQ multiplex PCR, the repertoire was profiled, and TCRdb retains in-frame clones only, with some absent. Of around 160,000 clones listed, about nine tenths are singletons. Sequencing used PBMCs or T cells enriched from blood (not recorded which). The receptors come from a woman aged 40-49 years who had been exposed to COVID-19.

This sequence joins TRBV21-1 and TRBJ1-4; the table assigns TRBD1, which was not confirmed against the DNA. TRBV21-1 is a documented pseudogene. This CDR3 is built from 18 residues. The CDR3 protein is CASSMGRGHCNGDEKLFF. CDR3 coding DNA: TGTGCCAGCAGCATGGGCAGGGGGCATTGCAACGGGGATGAAAAACTGTTTTTT.

The CDR3 here is CASSPREGGGETQYF. The CDR3 DNA reads as TGTGCCAGCTCACCACGGGAAGGGGGTGGAGAGACCCAGTACTTC. The chain carries TRBV18 and TRBJ2-5, with D perhaps matching TRBD1 (6 bases). This CDR3 comprises 15 residues. Germline loops: CDR1 KGHSH, CDR2 LQKENI. Trimming took off 1 base at V and 4 bases at J, with 13 bases between the two ends.

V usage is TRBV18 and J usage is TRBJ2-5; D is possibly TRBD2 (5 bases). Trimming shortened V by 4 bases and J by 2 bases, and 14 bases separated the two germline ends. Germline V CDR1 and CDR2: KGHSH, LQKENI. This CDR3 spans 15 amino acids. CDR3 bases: TGTGCCAGCTCACTGGGAACGGGGAATCAAGAGACCCAGTACTTC. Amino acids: CASSLGTGNQETQYF. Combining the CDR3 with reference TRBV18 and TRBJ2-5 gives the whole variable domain NAGVMQNPRHLVRRRGQEARLRCSPMKGHSHVYWYRQLPEEGLKFMVYLQKENIIDESGMPKERFSAEFPKEGPSILRIQQVVRGDSAAYFCASSLGTGNQETQYFGPGTRLLVL.

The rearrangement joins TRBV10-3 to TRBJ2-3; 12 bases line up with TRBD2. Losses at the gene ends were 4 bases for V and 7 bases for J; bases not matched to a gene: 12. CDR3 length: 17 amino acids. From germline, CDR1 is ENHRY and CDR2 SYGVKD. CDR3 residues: CAISGQGLAGPANTQYF. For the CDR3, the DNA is TGTGCCATCAGTGGACAAGGACTAGCGGGGCCAGCAAATACGCAGTATTTT.

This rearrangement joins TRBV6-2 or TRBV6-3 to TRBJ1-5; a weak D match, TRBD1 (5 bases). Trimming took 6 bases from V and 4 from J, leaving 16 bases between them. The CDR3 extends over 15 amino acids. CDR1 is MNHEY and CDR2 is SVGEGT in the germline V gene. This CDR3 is CASSHRSGANQPQHF. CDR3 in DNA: TGTGCCAGCAGCCACAGGTCGGGTGCTAATCAGCCCCAGCATTTT.

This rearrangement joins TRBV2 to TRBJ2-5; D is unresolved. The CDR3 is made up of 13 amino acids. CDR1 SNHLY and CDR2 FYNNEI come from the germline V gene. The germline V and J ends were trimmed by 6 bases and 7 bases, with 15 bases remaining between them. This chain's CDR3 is CASRLLRFGTQYF. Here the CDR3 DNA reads TGTGCCAGCAGACTCCTGAGGTTCGGGACCCAGTACTTC.

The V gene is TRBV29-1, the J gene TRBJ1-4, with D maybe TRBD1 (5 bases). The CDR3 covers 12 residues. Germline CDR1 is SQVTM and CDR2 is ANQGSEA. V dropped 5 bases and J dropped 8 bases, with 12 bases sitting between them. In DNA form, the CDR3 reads TGCAGCGTTCGGGGGTTAGGGGAAAAACTGTTTTTT. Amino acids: CSVRGLGEKLFF.

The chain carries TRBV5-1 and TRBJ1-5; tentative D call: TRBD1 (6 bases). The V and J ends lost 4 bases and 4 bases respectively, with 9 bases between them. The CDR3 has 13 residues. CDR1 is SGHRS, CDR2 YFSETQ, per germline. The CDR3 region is CASSKDSNQPQHF. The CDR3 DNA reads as TGCGCCAGCAGCAAGGACAGTAATCAGCCCCAGCATTTT.

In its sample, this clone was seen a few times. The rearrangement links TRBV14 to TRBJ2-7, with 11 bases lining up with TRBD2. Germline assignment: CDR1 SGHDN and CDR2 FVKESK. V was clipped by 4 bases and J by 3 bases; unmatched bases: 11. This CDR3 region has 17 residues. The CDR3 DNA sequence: TGTGCCAGCAGCCCTCAACTTACGACTAGCGGGAACTACGAGCAGTACTTC. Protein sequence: CASSPQLTTSGNYEQYF.

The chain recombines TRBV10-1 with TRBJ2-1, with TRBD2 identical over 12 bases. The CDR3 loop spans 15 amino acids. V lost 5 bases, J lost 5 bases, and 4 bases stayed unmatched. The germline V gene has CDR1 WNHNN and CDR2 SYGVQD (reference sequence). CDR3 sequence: CASSKTSGSNNEQFF. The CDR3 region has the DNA TGCGCCAGCAGTAAGACTAGCGGGAGCAACAATGAGCAGTTCTTC.

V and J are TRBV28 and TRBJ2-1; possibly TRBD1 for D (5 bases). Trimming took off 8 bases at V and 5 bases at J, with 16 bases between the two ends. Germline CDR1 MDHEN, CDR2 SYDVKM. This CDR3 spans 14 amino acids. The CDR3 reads CASGTPTENNEQFF. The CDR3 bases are TGTGCCAGCGGCACCCCGACAGAAAACAATGAGCAGTTCTTC.

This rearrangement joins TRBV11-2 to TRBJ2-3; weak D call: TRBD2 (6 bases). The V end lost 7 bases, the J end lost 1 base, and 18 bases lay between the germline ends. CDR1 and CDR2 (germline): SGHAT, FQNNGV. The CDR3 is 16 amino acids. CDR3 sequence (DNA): TGTGCCAGCACCATAGGGCAGGGAGGAGGCACAGATACGCAGTATTTT. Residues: CASTIGQGGGTDTQYF.

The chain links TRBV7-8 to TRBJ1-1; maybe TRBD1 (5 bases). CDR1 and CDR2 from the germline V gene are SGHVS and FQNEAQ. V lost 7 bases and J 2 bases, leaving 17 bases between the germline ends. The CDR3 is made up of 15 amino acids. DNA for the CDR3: TGTGCCAGCAATCCCAGGGAAGGAATTAACACTGAAGCTTTCTTT. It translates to CASNPREGINTEAFF. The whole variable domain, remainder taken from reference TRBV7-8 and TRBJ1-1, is GAGVSQSPRYKVAKRGQDVALRCDPISGHVSLFWYQQALGQGPEFLTYFQNEAQLDKSGLPSDRFFAERPEGSVSTLKIQRTQQEDSAVYLCASNPREGINTEAFFGQGTRLTVV.

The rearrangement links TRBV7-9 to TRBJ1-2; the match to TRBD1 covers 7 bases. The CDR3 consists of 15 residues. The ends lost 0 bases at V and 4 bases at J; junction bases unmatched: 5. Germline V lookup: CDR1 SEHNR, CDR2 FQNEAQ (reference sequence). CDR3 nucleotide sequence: TGTGCCAGCAGCTTAGCTAAGACAGGGAGCTATGGCTACACCTTC. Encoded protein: CASSLAKTGSYGYTF.

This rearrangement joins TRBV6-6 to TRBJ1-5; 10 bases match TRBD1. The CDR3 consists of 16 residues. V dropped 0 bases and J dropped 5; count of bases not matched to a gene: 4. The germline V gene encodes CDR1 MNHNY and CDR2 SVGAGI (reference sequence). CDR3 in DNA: TGTGCCAGCAGTTACTCGAAGGACAGGGGGGATCAGCCCCAGCATTTT. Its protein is CASSYSKDRGDQPQHF.

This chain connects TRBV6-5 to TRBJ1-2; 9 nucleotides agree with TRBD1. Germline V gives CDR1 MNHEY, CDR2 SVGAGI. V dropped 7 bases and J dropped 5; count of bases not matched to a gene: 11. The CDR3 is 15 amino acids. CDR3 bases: TGTGCCAGCAATACACCGGGACAGGGTTCGTATGGCTACACCTTC. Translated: CASNTPGQGSYGYTF.

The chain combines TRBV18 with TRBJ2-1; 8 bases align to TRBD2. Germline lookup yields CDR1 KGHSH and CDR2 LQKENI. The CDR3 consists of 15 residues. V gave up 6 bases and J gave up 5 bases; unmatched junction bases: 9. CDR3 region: CASSTGGPMHNEQFF. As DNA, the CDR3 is TGTGCCAGCTCGACGGGGGGGCCGATGCACAATGAGCAGTTCTTC.

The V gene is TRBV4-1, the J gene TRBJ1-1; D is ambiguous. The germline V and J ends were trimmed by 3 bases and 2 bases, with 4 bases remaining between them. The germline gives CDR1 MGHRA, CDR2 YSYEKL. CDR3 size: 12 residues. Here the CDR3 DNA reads TGCGCCAGCAGCCAGACAAACACTGAAGCTTTCTTT. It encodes CASSQTNTEAFF.

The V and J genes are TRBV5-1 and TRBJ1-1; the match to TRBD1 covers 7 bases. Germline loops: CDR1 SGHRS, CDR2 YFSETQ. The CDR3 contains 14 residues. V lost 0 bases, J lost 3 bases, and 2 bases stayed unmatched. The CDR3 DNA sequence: TGCGCCAGCAGCTTGGGTGACAGGGACACTGAAGCTTTCTTT. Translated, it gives CASSLGDRDTEAFF.

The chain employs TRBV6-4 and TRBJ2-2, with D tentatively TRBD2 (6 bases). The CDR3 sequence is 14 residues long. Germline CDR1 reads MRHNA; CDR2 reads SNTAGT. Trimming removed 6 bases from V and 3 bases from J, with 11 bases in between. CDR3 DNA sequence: TGTGCCAGCAGGAAGGAGGGCTACACCGGGGAGCTGTTTTTT. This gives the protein CASRKEGYTGELFF.

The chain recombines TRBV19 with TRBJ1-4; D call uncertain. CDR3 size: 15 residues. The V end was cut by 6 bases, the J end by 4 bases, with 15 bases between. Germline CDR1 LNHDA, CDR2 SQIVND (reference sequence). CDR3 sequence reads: CASRTIDSYNEKLFF. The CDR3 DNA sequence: TGTGCCAGTAGGACTATTGATTCCTATAATGAAAAACTGTTTTTT.

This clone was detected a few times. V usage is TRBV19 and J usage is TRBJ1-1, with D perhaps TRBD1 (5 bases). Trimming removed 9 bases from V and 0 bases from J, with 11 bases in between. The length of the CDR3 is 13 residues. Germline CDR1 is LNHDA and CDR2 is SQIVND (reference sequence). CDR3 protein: CASRDVMNTEAFF. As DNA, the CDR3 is TGTGCCAGCAGGGATGTCATGAACACTGAAGCTTTCTTT.

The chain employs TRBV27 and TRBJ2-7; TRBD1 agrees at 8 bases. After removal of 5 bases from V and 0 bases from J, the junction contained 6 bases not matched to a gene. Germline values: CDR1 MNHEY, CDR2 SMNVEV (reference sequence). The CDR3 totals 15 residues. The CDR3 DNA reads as TGTGCCAGCAGTCCGACAGGGGCCAACTCCTACGAGCAGTACTTC. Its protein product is CASSPTGANSYEQYF.

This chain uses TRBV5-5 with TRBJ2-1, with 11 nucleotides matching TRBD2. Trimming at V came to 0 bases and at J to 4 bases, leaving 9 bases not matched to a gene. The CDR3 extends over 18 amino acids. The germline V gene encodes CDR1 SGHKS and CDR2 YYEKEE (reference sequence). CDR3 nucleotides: TGTGCCAGCAGCTTGGCTATTTTAGCGGGAGGGCCTTACAATGAGCAGTTCTTC. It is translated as CASSLAILAGGPYNEQFF.

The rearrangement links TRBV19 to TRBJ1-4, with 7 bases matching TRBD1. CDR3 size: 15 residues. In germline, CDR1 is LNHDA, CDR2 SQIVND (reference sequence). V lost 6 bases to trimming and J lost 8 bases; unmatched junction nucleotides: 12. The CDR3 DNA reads TGTGCCAGTAGCAACTACGACAGGGATAGAGAAAAACTGTTTTTT. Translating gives CASSNYDRDREKLFF.

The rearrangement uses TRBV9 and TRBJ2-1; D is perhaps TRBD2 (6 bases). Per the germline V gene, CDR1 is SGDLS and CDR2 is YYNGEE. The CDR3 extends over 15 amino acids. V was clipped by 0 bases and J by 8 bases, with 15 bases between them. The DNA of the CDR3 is TGTGCCAGCAGCGTAGATCCGGGACTTAGGTATGAGCAGTTCTTC. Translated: CASSVDPGLRYEQFF.